This TCR beta chain was observed in a study of cytomegalovirus exposure and HLA in healthy donors. Regarding the study as a whole: According to a subsequent analysis, TCR clusters from the first cohort were inclined to appear together in the roughly 130 validation repertoires. Reportedly, cytomegalovirus status was diagnosed with high sensitivity and specificity. Overall, roughly 170 TCR beta chains were annotated as cytomegalovirus-associated.

Clones were sequenced by immunoSEQ multiplex PCR, and TCRdb holds only the in-frame ones, with some missing. The table shows 300,000 or so clones, with nearly 90% occurring only once. Comment on this clone: The antigen remains unidentified.

Sequencing was carried out using PBMCs. The clonotype was recovered from a man aged 25 to 40 in good health and CMV-seronegative.

The CDR3 is CASSLDGTISIQYF. In DNA form, the CDR3 reads TGTGCCAGCAGCCTGGACGGGACAATTAGCATTCAGTACTTC. The J gene is TRBJ2-4, the V gene TRBV7-8; D possibly corresponds to TRBD1 (6 bases). CDR3 length equals 14 residues. Trimming cost V 5 bases and J 9 bases, with 17 bases left between them. Germline loops: CDR1 SGHVS, CDR2 FQNEAQ.